The rows below give T cell receptor beta chains drawn from one sample of a study of shared clonotypes between healthy human individuals. Using immunoSEQ multiplex PCR, the repertoire was profiled, and TCRdb retains in-frame clones only, with some absent. The sample lists 2 million to 2.5 million clones, approximately 94% occurring once. Sequencing was performed on naive CD4+ T cells sorted from blood. These receptors all come from a man aged 18 to 29 in good health. CDR3s include the opening cysteine and the closing phenylalanine or tryptophan. D genes are given only for firm matches. Size is omitted from some rows. Given values are once, few, many or a class for expanded clones.

cdr3_length,v_call,j_call,d_call,clone_size,cdr3_aa,cdr3_nt
13,TRBV28,TRBJ1-1,.,once,CASREGRNTEAFF,TGTGCCAGCAGGGAGGGGAGGAACACTGAAGCTTTCTTT
13,TRBV7-6,TRBJ2-7,.,.,CASATRDSYEQYF,TGTGCCAGCGCGACGAGGGACTCCTACGAGCAGTACTTC
15,TRBV7-9,TRBJ2-3,TRBD1,.,CASSLPTGGTDTQYF,TGTGCCAGCAGCTTACCGACAGGGGGAACAGATACGCAGTATTTT
13,TRBV6-5,TRBJ1-2,TRBD1,.,CASSEQGRYGYTF,TGTGCCAGCAGTGAACAGGGGAGGTACGGCTACACCTTC
15,TRBV11-2,TRBJ2-3,TRBD2,.,CASSPVGGGTDTQYF,TGTGCCAGCAGCCCAGTCGGGGGGGGCACAGATACGCAGTATTTT
16,TRBV5-1,TRBJ2-7,TRBD2,once,CASSWGLAGGNYEQYF,TGCGCCAGCAGCTGGGGACTGGCGGGGGGGAACTACGAGCAGTACTTC
14,TRBV2,TRBJ1-1,.,.,CASIVGAGVTEAFF,TGTGCCAGCATCGTAGGGGCAGGGGTCACTGAAGCTTTCTTT
12,TRBV2,TRBJ2-7,.,.,CASRAISYEQYF,TGTGCCAGCAGAGCTATATCCTACGAGCAGTACTTC
14,TRBV11-2,TRBJ1-1,TRBD1,.,CASSLGPGGIEAFF,TGTGCCAGCAGCTTAGGTCCAGGGGGCATTGAAGCTTTCTTT
14,TRBV30,TRBJ2-7,TRBD1,.,CAWSETGGAYEQYF,TGTGCCTGGAGTGAGACAGGGGGGGCCTACGAGCAGTACTTC
14,TRBV6-5,TRBJ1-4,TRBD1,.,CASSRQGGNEKLFF,TGTGCCAGCAGTCGACAGGGAGGTAATGAAAAACTGTTTTTT
19,TRBV19,TRBJ1-2,.,.,CASSIVHGGTPSPDYGYTF,TGTGCCAGTAGTATAGTCCACGGGGGGACACCATCCCCCGACTATGGCTACACCTTC
11,TRBV28,TRBJ1-6,.,.,CASSFRSPLHF,TGTGCCAGCAGCTTCAGGTCACCCCTCCACTTT
14,TRBV30,TRBJ1-3,.,.,CAWSVLLAGNTIYF,TGTGCCTGGAGTGTACTACTCGCTGGAAACACCATATATTTT
15,TRBV5-1,TRBJ2-3,.,.,CASSLVGERTDTQYF,TGCGCCAGCAGCTTGGTGGGGGAACGCACAGATACGCAGTATTTT
15,TRBV19,TRBJ2-3,.,.,CASSMVERSTDTQYF,TGTGCCAGTAGTATGGTCGAGCGCAGCACAGATACGCAGTATTTT
14,TRBV5-6,TRBJ1-6,.,.,CASGPGQINSPLHF,TGTGCCAGCGGCCCCGGGCAAATCAATTCACCCCTCCACTTT
13,TRBV27,TRBJ2-7,.,once,CASSLTRVAEQYF,TGTGCCAGCAGTTTGACTAGAGTAGCCGAGCAGTACTTC
14,TRBV2,TRBJ2-1,.,.,CASKGAEFYNEQFF,TGTGCCAGCAAGGGAGCGGAGTTCTACAATGAGCAGTTCTTC
14,TRBV9,TRBJ1-6,.,.,CASSVGRSNSPLHF,TGTGCCAGCAGCGTAGGCAGGTCGAATTCACCCCTCCACTTT
14,TRBV6-5,TRBJ1-2,TRBD1,.,CASDSQGGGYGYTF,TGTGCCAGCGATTCCCAGGGGGGTGGGTATGGCTACACCTTC
17,TRBV10-3,TRBJ2-1,TRBD2,.,CAISESKLAGGYNEQFF,TGTGCCATCAGTGAGTCAAAACTAGCGGGCGGCTACAATGAGCAGTTCTTC
15,TRBV7-8,TRBJ1-6,TRBD1,.,CASSPWDRGNSPLHF,TGTGCCAGCAGCCCCTGGGACAGGGGCAATTCACCCCTCCACTTT
13,TRBV5-4,TRBJ2-2,.,.,CASSFQGTGELFF,TGTGCCAGCAGCTTTCAGGGGACCGGGGAGCTGTTTTTT
15,TRBV11-2,TRBJ1-1,.,.,CASSLEGRGGTEAFF,TGTGCCAGCAGCTTAGAGGGGAGGGGTGGCACTGAAGCTTTCTTT
18,TRBV19,TRBJ2-3,TRBD2,.,CASSIGRGLAGYTDTQYF,TGTGCCAGTAGTATAGGCCGGGGACTAGCGGGGTACACAGATACGCAGTATTTT
18,TRBV19,TRBJ2-6,TRBD1,.,CASSAPGQGASGANVLTF,TGTGCCAGTAGTGCCCCGGGACAGGGGGCCTCTGGGGCCAACGTCCTGACTTTC
16,TRBV30,TRBJ1-6,.,.,CAWSDLGPPVNSPLHF,TGTGCCTGGAGTGATCTAGGGCCCCCGGTGAATTCACCCCTCCACTTT
14,TRBV30,TRBJ1-2,TRBD1,.,CAWGQGLPNYGYTF,TGTGCCTGGGGACAGGGGCTTCCTAACTATGGCTACACCTTC
15,TRBV4-1,TRBJ2-3,.,.,CASSQDGHSTDTQYF,TGCGCCAGCAGCCAAGATGGCCACAGCACAGATACGCAGTATTTT
13,TRBV11-1,TRBJ2-7,.,.,CASSLLSQYEQYF,TGTGCCAGCAGCTTACTGTCCCAGTACGAGCAGTACTTC
16,TRBV21-1,TRBJ1-3,.,.,CASSAHPPDGGNTIYF,TGTGCCAGCAGCGCCCACCCTCCGGACGGAGGAAACACCATATATTTT
18,TRBV5-1,TRBJ2-5,.,.,CASSHRMAASVLEETQYF,TGCGCCAGCAGCCATAGGATGGCCGCTTCGGTCCTGGAGGAGACCCAGTACTTC
13,TRBV10-2,TRBJ2-5,.,.,CASSGHKRETQYF,TGCGCCAGCAGCGGACACAAGCGGGAGACCCAGTACTTC
14,TRBV19,TRBJ1-1,TRBD1,.,CASWDSFMNTEAFF,TGTGCCAGTTGGGACAGTTTCATGAACACTGAAGCTTTCTTT
15,TRBV7-2,TRBJ1-1,.,.,CASSPLQAGNTEAFF,TGTGCCAGCAGCCCTCTCCAGGCGGGGAACACTGAAGCTTTCTTT
15,TRBV5-1,TRBJ2-2,TRBD1,.,CASSRGDRETGELFF,TGCGCCAGCAGCCGAGGGGACAGGGAGACCGGGGAGCTGTTTTTT
17,TRBV19,TRBJ1-5,TRBD1,.,CASSILGWGQGMQPQHF,TGTGCCAGTAGTATTCTGGGGTGGGGACAGGGGATGCAGCCCCAGCATTTT
13,TRBV6-4,TRBJ2-1,.,.,CASIVLSYNEQFF,TGTGCCAGCATAGTCCTCTCCTACAATGAGCAGTTCTTC
15,TRBV28,TRBJ1-5,TRBD1,.,CASSRQGTTNQPQHF,TGTGCCAGCAGTAGACAGGGCACCACTAATCAGCCCCAGCATTTT
14,TRBV10-3,TRBJ2-3,.,.,CAISARDFTDTQYF,TGTGCCATCAGTGCTAGGGATTTCACAGATACGCAGTATTTT
14,TRBV10-3,TRBJ1-2,TRBD1,.,CAISVTGNNYGYTF,TGTGCCATCAGTGTGACAGGGAATAACTATGGCTACACCTTC
17,TRBV9,TRBJ2-6,.,.,CASSVAGLGSGANVLTF,TGTGCCAGCAGCGTAGCGGGGCTTGGCTCTGGGGCCAACGTCCTGACTTTC
11,TRBV12-5,TRBJ2-1,.,.,CASGLETEQFF,TGTGCTAGTGGTTTGGAAACCGAGCAGTTCTTC
14,TRBV5-1,TRBJ1-2,TRBD1,.,CASSFSDRGIGYTF,TGCGCCAGCAGCTTCTCCGACAGGGGGATTGGCTACACCTTC
15,TRBV18,TRBJ1-4,.,.,CASSPQDTLGEKLFF,TGTGCCAGCTCACCACAGGACACCTTAGGGGAAAAACTGTTTTTT
13,TRBV29-1,TRBJ2-7,TRBD1,.,CSVAGTGTDRQYF,TGCAGCGTGGCCGGGACAGGGACCGATCGGCAGTACTTC
12,TRBV6-6,TRBJ2-7,TRBD1,.,CASYDRVHEQYF,TGTGCCAGCTACGACAGGGTCCACGAGCAGTACTTC
13,TRBV6-6,TRBJ2-7,.,.,CASSYGLTYEQYF,TGTGCCAGCAGTTACGGACTCACCTACGAGCAGTACTTC
17,TRBV10-1,TRBJ2-3,.,.,CASSDLWAGRLTDTQYF,TGCGCCAGCAGTGATTTGTGGGCAGGGAGACTCACAGATACGCAGTATTTT
11,TRBV5-1,TRBJ2-3,.,.,CACSRAGSQYF,TGCGCCTGCTCCCGGGCGGGGTCGCAGTATTTT
17,TRBV19,TRBJ2-3,.,.,CASSPRKLQGSGDTQYF,TGTGCCAGTAGTCCTCGTAAGCTACAGGGTTCAGGAGATACGCAGTATTTT
17,TRBV14,TRBJ2-2,.,.,CASSALDSKFRGGELFF,TGTGCCAGCAGTGCCCTCGACAGTAAATTTAGGGGCGGGGAGCTGTTTTTT
12,TRBV18,TRBJ1-2,.,once,CASSPSTYGYTF,TGTGCCAGCTCACCAAGTACTTATGGCTACACCTTC
17,TRBV27,TRBJ1-2,.,.,CASSLLFTGIANYGYTF,TGTGCCAGCAGTTTACTTTTCACAGGGATCGCTAACTATGGCTACACCTTC